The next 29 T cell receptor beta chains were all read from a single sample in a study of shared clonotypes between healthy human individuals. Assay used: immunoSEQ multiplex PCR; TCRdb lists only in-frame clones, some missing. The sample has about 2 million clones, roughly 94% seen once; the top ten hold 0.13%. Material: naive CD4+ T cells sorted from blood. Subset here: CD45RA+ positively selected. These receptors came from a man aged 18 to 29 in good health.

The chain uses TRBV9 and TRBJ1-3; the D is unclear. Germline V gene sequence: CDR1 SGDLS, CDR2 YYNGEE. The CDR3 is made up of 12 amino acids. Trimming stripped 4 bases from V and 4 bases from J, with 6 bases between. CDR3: CASSSRGNTIYF. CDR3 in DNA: TGTGCCAGCAGCTCCAGGGGAAACACCATATATTTT.

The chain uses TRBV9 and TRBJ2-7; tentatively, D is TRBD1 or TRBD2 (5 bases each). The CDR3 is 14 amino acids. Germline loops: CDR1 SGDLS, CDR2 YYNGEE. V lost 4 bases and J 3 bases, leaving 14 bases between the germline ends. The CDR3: CASSLSGQIYEQYF. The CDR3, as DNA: TGTGCCAGCAGCCTAAGCGGACAAATCTACGAGCAGTACTTC.

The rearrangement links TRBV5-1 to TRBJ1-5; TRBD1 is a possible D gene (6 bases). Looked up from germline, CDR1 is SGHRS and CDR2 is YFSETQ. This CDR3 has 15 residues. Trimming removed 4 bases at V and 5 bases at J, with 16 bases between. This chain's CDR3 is CASSRGGTSDQPQHF. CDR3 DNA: TGCGCCAGCAGCCGGGGAGGGACATCAGATCAGCCCCAGCATTTT. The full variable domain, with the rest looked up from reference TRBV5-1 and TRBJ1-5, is KAGVTQTPRYLIKTRGQQVTLSCSPISGHRSVSWYQQTPGQGLQFLFEYFSETQRNKGNFPGRFSGRQFSNSRSEMNVSTLELGDSALYLCASSRGGTSDQPQHFGDGTRLSIL.

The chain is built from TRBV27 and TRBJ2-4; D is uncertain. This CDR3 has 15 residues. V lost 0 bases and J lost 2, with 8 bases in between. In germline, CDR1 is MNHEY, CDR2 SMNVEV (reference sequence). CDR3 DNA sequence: TGTGCCAGCAGTTTATCCGCGGAATCCAAAAACATTCAGTACTTC. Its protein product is CASSLSAESKNIQYF.

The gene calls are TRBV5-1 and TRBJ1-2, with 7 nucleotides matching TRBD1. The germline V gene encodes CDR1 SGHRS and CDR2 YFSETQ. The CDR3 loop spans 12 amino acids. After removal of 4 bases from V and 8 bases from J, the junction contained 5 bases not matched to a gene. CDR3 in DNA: TGCGCCAGCAGCAGAGGGGGCGGAGGCTACACCTTC. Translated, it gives CASSRGGGGYTF.

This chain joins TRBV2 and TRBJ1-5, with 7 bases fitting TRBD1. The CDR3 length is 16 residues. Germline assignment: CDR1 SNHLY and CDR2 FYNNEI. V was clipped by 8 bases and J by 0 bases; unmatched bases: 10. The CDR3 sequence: CASLATGPYSNQPQHF. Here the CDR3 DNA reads TGTGCCAGCCTGGCGACAGGGCCATATAGCAATCAGCCCCAGCATTTT. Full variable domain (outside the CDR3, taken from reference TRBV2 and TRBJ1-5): EPEVTQTPSHQVTQMGQEVILRCVPISNHLYFYWYRQILGQKVEFLVSFYNNEISEKSEIFDDQFSVERPDGSNFTLKIRSTKLEDSAMYFCASLATGPYSNQPQHFGDGTRLSIL.

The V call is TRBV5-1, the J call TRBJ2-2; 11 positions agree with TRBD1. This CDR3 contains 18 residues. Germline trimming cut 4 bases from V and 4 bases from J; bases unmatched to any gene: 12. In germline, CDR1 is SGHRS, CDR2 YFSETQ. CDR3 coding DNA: TGCGCCAGCAGCATCGATCCTCCGGGACAGGGGGGCACCGGGGAGCTGTTTTTT. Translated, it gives CASSIDPPGQGGTGELFF.

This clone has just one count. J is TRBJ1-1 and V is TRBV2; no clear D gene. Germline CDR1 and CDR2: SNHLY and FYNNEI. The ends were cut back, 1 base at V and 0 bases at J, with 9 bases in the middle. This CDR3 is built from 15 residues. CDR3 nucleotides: TGTGCCAGCAGTGAAGTCCGGGCGGTGAACACTGAAGCTTTCTTT. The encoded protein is CASSEVRAVNTEAFF.

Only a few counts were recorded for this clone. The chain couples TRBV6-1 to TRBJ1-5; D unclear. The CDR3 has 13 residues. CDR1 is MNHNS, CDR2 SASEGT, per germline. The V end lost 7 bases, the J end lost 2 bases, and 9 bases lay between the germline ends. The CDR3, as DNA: TGTGCCAGCACGATCCGGGGCAATCAGCCCCAGCATTTT. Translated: CASTIRGNQPQHF.

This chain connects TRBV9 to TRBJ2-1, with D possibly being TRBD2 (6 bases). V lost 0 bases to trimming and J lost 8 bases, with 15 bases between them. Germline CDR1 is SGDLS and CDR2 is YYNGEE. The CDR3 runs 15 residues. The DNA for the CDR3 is TGTGCCAGCAGCGTAGCCAGCGGGCTACTGTATGAGCAGTTCTTC. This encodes CASSVASGLLYEQFF.

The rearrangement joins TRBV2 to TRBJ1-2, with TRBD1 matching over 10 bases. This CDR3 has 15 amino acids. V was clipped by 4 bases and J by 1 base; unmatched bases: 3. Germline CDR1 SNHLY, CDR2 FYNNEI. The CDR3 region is CASSGRTGGNYGYTF. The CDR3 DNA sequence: TGTGCCAGCAGTGGTCGGACAGGGGGTAACTATGGCTACACCTTC.

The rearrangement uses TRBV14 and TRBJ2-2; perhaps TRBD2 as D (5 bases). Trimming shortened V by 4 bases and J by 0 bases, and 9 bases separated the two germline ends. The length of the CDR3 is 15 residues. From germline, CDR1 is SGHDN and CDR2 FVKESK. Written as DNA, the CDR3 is TGTGCCAGCAGCCCCAGACTACCGAACACCGGGGAGCTGTTTTTT. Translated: CASSPRLPNTGELFF.

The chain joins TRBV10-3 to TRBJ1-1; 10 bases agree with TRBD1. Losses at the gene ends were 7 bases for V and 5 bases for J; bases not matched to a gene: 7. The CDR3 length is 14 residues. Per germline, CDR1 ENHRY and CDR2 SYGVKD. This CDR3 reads CAITPRTGGTEAFF. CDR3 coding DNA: TGTGCCATCACCCCAAGGACAGGGGGGACTGAAGCTTTCTTT.

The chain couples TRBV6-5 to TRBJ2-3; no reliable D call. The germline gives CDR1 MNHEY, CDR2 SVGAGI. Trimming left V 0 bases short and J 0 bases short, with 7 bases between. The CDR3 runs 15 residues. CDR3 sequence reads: CASSYSEISTDTQYF. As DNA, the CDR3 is TGTGCCAGCAGTTACTCGGAGATTAGCACAGATACGCAGTATTTT.

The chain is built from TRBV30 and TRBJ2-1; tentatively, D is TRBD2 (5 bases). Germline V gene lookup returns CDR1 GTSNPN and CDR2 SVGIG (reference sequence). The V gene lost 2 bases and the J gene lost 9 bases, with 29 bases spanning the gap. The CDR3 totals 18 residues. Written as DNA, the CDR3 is TGTGCCTGGAGTCGTACCCCCAGGACTCTTTACGCCTGGAGTGAGCAGTTCTTC. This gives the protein CAWSRTPRTLYAWSEQFF. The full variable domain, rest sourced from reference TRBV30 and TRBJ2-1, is SQTIHQWPATLVQPVGSPLSLECTVEGTSNPNLYWYRQAAGRGLQLLFYSVGIGQISSEVPQNLSASRPQDRQFILSSKKLLLSDSGFYLCAWSRTPRTLYAWSEQFFGPGTRLTVL.

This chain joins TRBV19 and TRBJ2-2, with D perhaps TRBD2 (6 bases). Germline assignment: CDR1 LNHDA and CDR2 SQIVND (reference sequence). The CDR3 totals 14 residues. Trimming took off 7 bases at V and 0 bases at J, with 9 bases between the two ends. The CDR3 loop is CASKGGANTGELFF. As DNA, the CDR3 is TGTGCCAGTAAAGGCGGGGCGAACACCGGGGAGCTGTTTTTT.

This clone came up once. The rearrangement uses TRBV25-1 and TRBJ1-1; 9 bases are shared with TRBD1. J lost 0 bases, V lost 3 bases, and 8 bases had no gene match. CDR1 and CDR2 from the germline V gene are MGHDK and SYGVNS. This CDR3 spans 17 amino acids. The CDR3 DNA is TGTGCCAGCAGTGACTCCGACAGGGGGGCTATGAACACTGAAGCTTTCTTT. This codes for CASSDSDRGAMNTEAFF.

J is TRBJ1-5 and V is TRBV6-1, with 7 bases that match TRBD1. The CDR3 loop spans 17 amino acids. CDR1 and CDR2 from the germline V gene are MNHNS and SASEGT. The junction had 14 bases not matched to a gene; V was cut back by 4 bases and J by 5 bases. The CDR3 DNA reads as TGTGCCAGCAGTGGACCACAGGGGAATCAAGGGGATCAGCCCCAGCATTTT. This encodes CASSGPQGNQGDQPQHF.

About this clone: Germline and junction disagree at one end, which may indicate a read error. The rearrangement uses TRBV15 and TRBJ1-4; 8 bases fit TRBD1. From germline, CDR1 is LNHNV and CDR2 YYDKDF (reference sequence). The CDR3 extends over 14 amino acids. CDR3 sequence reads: CATRSTGGYEKLFF. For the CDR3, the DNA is TGTGCCACCAGATCTACAGGGGGGTATGAAAAGCTGTTTTTT. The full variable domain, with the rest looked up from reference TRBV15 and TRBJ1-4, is DAMVIQNPRYQVTQFGKPVTLSCSQTLNHNVMYWYQQKSSQAPKLLFHYYDKDFNNEADTPDNFQSRRPNTSFCFLDIRSPGLGDTAMYLCATRSTGGYEKLFFGSGTQLSVL.

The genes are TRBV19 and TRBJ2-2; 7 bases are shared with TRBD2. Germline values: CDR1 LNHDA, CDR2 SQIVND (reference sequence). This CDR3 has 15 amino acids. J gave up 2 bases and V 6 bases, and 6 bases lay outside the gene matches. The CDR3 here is CASRSGTLNTGELFF. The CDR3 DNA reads TGTGCCAGTAGAAGCGGGACCCTTAACACCGGGGAGCTGTTTTTT.

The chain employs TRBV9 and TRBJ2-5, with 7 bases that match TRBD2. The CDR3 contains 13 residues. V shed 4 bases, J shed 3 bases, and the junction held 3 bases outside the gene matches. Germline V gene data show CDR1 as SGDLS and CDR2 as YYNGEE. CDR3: CASSSGLEETQYF. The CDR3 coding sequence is TGTGCCAGCAGCAGTGGACTAGAAGAGACCCAGTACTTC.

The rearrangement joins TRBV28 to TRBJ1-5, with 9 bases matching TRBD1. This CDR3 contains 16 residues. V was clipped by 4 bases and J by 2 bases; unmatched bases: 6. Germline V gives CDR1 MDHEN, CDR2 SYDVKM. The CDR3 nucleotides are TGTGCCAGCAGTTATCCACAGGGGGCTGGCAATCAGCCCCAGCATTTT. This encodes CASSYPQGAGNQPQHF.

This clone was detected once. The CDR3 bases are TGTGCCAGCAGCAGGACAGAAGCTCTTGGTGGCTACACCTTC. Amino acid sequence: CASSRTEALGGYTF. The V and J genes are TRBV5-8 and TRBJ1-2, with TRBD1 as a possible D gene (6 bases). The V gene's germline CDR1 is SGHTS and CDR2 YDEGEE. This CDR3 contains 14 residues. V lost 4 bases to trimming and J lost 7 bases, with 17 bases between them.

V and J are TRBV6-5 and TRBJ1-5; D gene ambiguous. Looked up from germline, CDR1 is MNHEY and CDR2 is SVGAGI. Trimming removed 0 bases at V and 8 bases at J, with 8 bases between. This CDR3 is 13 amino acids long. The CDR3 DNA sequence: TGTGCCAGCAGTTACTCCCGGTCGGAGCCCCAGCATTTT. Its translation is CASSYSRSEPQHF.

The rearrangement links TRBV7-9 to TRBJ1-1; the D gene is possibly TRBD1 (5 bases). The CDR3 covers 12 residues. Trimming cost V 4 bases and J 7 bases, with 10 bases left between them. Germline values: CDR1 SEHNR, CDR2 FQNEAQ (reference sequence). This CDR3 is CASSSQVDEAFF. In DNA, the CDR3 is TGTGCCAGCAGCTCACAGGTTGATGAAGCTTTCTTT. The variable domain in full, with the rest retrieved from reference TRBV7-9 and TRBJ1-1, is DTGVSQNPRHKITKRGQNVTFRCDPISEHNRLYWYRQTLGQGPEFLTYFQNEAQLEKSRLLSDRFSAERPKGSFSTLEIQRTEQGDSAMYLCASSSQVDEAFFGQGTRLTVV.

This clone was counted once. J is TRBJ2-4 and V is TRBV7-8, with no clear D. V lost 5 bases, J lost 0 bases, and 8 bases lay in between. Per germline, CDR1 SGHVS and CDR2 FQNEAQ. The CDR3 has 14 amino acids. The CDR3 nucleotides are TGTGCCAGCAGCCCCTTGGAAGCCAAAAACATTCAGTACTTC. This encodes CASSPLEAKNIQYF.

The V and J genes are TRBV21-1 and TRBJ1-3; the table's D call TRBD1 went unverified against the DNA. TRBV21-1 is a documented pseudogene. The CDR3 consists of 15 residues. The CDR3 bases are TGTGCCAGCAGCAAGAGGACAGGGGGCCGAAACACCATATATTTT. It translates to CASSKRTGGRNTIYF.

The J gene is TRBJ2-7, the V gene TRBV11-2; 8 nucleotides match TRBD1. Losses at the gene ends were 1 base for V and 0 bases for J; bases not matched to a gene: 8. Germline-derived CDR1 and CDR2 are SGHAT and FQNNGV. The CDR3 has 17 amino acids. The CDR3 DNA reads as TGTGCCAGCAGCTTAGTCTCGGGACAGGCGAACTCCTACGAGCAGTACTTC. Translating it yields CASSLVSGQANSYEQYF.

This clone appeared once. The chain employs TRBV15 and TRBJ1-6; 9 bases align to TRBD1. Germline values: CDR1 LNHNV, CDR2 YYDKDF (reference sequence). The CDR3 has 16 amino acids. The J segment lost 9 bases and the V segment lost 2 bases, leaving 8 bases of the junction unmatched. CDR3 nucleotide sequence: TGTGCCACCAGCAGAATTCCGGGACAGGGACTTTCACCCCTCCACTTT. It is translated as CATSRIPGQGLSPLHF.